The 16 T cell receptor beta chains below all came from one sample that was sequenced in a study of T cell responses to AZD1222 COVID-19 vaccine. Produced via immunoSEQ multiplex PCR; TCRdb's table is partial and in-frame only. This table has about 100,000 clones, around nine tenths appearing once. Material: peripheral blood, obtained 28 days after the second dose of the MenACWY control vaccine. Every receptor here comes from an adult who received the MenACWY meningococcal vaccine as a control.

J is TRBJ1-6 and V is TRBV2; tentative D call: TRBD1 (5 bases). Trimming took off 7 bases at V and 9 bases at J, with 19 bases between the two ends. The CDR3 runs to 15 residues. CDR1 is SNHLY, CDR2 FYNNEI, per germline. The CDR3 coding sequence is TGTGCCAGCACCTATCAGGGAGGGCTCTTTTCACCCCTCCACTTT. Its translation: CASTYQGGLFSPLHF. The variable domain in full, completed from reference TRBV2 and TRBJ1-6, reads EPEVTQTPSHQVTQMGQEVILRCVPISNHLYFYWYRQILGQKVEFLVSFYNNEISEKSEIFDDQFSVERPDGSNFTLKIRSTKLEDSAMYFCASTYQGGLFSPLHFGNGTRLTVT.

This clone has just one count. This chain links TRBV27 with TRBJ2-4; no clear D gene. Germline CDR1 MNHEY, CDR2 SMNVEV (reference sequence). V gave up 5 bases and J gave up 2 bases, with 19 bases separating them. The CDR3 is made up of 17 amino acids. The CDR3 loop reads CASSAPPTSRTKNIQYF. The DNA of the CDR3 is TGTGCCAGCAGTGCGCCGCCAACCAGCCGTACCAAAAACATTCAGTACTTC.

This clone has only one observation. V and J are TRBV27 and TRBJ2-3; maybe TRBD2 (6 bases). Germline V gene sequence: CDR1 MNHEY, CDR2 SMNVEV (reference sequence). Trimming pared 3 bases from V and 6 bases from J, leaving 10 bases between. The CDR3 is 13 amino acids. DNA for the CDR3: TGTGCCAGCAGTTTTTTGCTAGCGGATACGCAGTATTTT. This translates into CASSFLLADTQYF.

The chain has TRBV19 and TRBJ2-1, with 7 nucleotides matching TRBD2. The CDR3 is made up of 15 amino acids. Germline CDR1 is LNHDA and CDR2 is SQIVND (reference sequence). The junction had 10 bases not matched to a gene; V was cut back by 3 bases and J by 8 bases. CDR3 nucleotides: TGTGCCAGTAGTATTGAGCGGGGCCTTTTGGATGAGCAGTTCTTC. Translated, it gives CASSIERGLLDEQFF.

The chain is built from TRBV28 and TRBJ2-2; possibly TRBD1 for D (5 bases). This CDR3 has 14 amino acids. Germline values: CDR1 MDHEN, CDR2 SYDVKM. Trimming took 5 bases from V and 4 from J, leaving 11 bases between them. For the CDR3, the DNA is TGTGCCAGCAGTGCCACAGGAGCCACCGGGGAGCTGTTTTTT. Amino acid sequence: CASSATGATGELFF.

The V and J genes are TRBV7-2 and TRBJ2-7; no firm D call. V lost 2 bases, J lost 2 bases, and 19 bases lay in between. Per germline, CDR1 SGHTA and CDR2 FQGNSA. The CDR3 extends over 17 amino acids. This CDR3 is CASSLSVAPLITYEQYF. Written as DNA, the CDR3 is TGTGCCAGCAGCTTATCCGTAGCCCCCCTCATCACCTACGAGCAGTACTTC.

The rearrangement joins TRBV5-1 to TRBJ1-4; 9 nucleotides agree with TRBD1. The CDR3 extends over 15 amino acids. V gave up 4 bases and J gave up 5 bases; unmatched junction bases: 6. Germline V lookup: CDR1 SGHRS, CDR2 YFSETQ. The CDR3 reads CASSVLQGANEKLFF. The CDR3 DNA is TGCGCCAGCAGCGTCTTACAGGGGGCGAATGAAAAACTGTTTTTT.

The V call is TRBV6-5, the J call TRBJ2-5; 8 bases line up with TRBD1. Germline loops: CDR1 MNHEY, CDR2 SVGAGI. The CDR3 contains 14 residues. V was pared by 6 bases and J by 5 bases, with 8 bases of the junction left unmatched. DNA for the CDR3: TGTGCCAGCAGCAGACAGGGGATTGGGGAGACCCAGTACTTC. Amino acids: CASSRQGIGETQYF.

This clone was counted between two and nine times. V and J are TRBV28 and TRBJ1-1, with D unresolved. Germline lookup yields CDR1 MDHEN and CDR2 SYDVKM. Trimming pared 4 bases from V and 5 bases from J, leaving 20 bases between. CDR3 length: 16 amino acids. The CDR3 protein is CASSSGVGGGSTEAFF. In DNA, the CDR3 is TGTGCCAGCAGTTCGGGAGTTGGCGGAGGAAGTACTGAAGCTTTCTTT.

The J gene is TRBJ1-1, the V gene TRBV7-6; TRBD1 matches 8 bases. Germline CDR1 and CDR2: SGHVS and FNYEAQ. The CDR3 extends over 13 amino acids. V shed 3 bases and J 4 bases; nucleotides not matched to a gene: 1. CDR3 amino acids: CASSLGQVTEAFF. In DNA form, the CDR3 reads TGTGCCAGCAGCTTGGGACAGGTCACTGAAGCTTTCTTT.

This rearrangement joins TRBV29-1 to TRBJ1-5; a weak D match, TRBD1 (6 bases). Germline assignment: CDR1 SQVTM and CDR2 ANQGSEA. The CDR3 covers 14 residues. Trimming pared 4 bases from V and 7 bases from J, leaving 17 bases between. The CDR3 nucleotides read TGCAGCGTTGGGATGGGGGGCGAAGGGCAGCCCCAGCATTTT. Translated, it gives CSVGMGGEGQPQHF.

The chain has TRBV11-2 and TRBJ1-1; D call uncertain. V dropped 3 bases and J dropped 1 base, with 3 bases sitting between them. This CDR3 has 12 amino acids. Germline CDR1 is SGHAT and CDR2 is FQNNGV. The CDR3 sequence: CASSFGNTEAFF. DNA of the CDR3: TGTGCCAGCAGCTTCGGGAACACTGAAGCTTTCTTT.

The V gene is TRBV5-1, the J gene TRBJ2-1, with TRBD2 matching 10 bases. This CDR3 comprises 15 residues. The germline V gene encodes CDR1 SGHRS and CDR2 YFSETQ. Unmatched junction bases numbered 8, after V lost 6 bases and J lost 5 bases. CDR3 amino acids: CASTNIAGGHNEQFF. For the CDR3, the DNA is TGCGCCAGCACGAACATAGCGGGGGGTCACAATGAGCAGTTCTTC.

The gene calls are TRBV5-4 and TRBJ2-7, with D possibly matching TRBD2 (6 bases). Germline V gives CDR1 SGHNT, CDR2 YYREEE (reference sequence). The CDR3 is made up of 14 amino acids. Trimming shortened V by 4 bases and J by 5 bases, and 16 bases separated the two germline ends. In DNA form, the CDR3 reads TGTGCCAGCAGCGGGGGGACCGCACTAAACGAGCAGTACTTC. This sequence encodes CASSGGTALNEQYF.

This chain connects TRBV29-1 to TRBJ2-3; no clear D. Germline V lookup: CDR1 SQVTM, CDR2 ANQGSEA. This CDR3 contains 11 residues. The V end was cut by 4 bases, the J end by 9 bases, with 11 bases between. The CDR3 loop reads CSVGTRITQYF. The DNA for the CDR3 is TGCAGCGTTGGAACACGCATAACGCAGTATTTT.

V and J are TRBV28 and TRBJ1-3; D unclear. The CDR3 length is 14 residues. Germline values: CDR1 MDHEN, CDR2 SYDVKM. Trimming stripped 7 bases from V and 2 bases from J, with 12 bases between. This CDR3 reads CASTHRATGNTIYF. In DNA, the CDR3 is TGTGCCAGCACACATCGGGCCACTGGAAACACCATATATTTT.